This T cell receptor beta chain was observed in a study of T-cell reconstitution after alpha-beta-depleted transplantation in children. It was with unique molecular identifiers that the TCRbeta library was prepared. TCRdb processed the PCR reads anew with MiXCR; each CDR3 protein has one entry. The sample includes approximately 400,000 distinct CDR3 sequences, under 13% of them seen just once. Many counts were recorded for this clonotype. The CDR3 loop spans 13 amino acids. With V trimmed by 5 bases and J by 7 bases, 7 bases remained unmatched. CDR1 is SGHVS, CDR2 FQNEAQ, per germline. The receptor comes from a human donor who donated a stem cell graft to a child with acute myeloid leukemia. The J gene is TRBJ2-7, the V gene TRBV7-8, with 8 bases aligning to TRBD1. The sequencing here drew on PBMCs from the stem cell graft donor, taken from the stem cell graft. In DNA form, the CDR3 reads TGTGCCAGCAGCGCAGGGGGCCCGGAAGAGCAGTACTTC. Its protein is CASSAGGPEEQYF. Complete variable domain (other parts from reference TRBV7-8 and TRBJ2-7): GAGVSQSPRYKVAKRGQDVALRCDPISGHVSLFWYQQALGQGPEFLTYFQNEAQLDKSGLPSDRFFAERPEGSVSTLKIQRTQQEDSAVYLCASSAGGPEEQYFGPGTRLTVT.